Only a few counts were recorded for the clone carrying this TCR beta chain. Its antigen is currently unknown. The data originate from a study of beta chain features in type 1 diabetes. The authors reverse transcribed all of the isolated RNA, so sequencing captured expressed TCRB transcripts. The data were produced by immunoSEQ multiplex PCR, yet TCRdb's version contains in-frame clones alone and is incomplete. The table lists 600,000 or so clones, about an eighth of them singletons. The germline CDR1 and CDR2 sequences are SGDLS and YYNGEE. The CDR3 runs 16 residues. The V end was cut by 1 base, the J end by 1 base, with 13 bases between. Broader study findings: Type 1 diabetes patients showed a moderate but significant shortening of TCRB CDR3s in all four CD4+ subsets.

Sequenced material: naive CD4+ T cells from blood. The receptor's source is a man in his late teens or twenties with type 1 diabetes. The rearrangement joins TRBV9 to TRBJ2-3; D gene uncertain. CDR3 nucleotides: TGTGCCAGCAGCGTATTACCCCAGCAGGGCACAGATACGCAGTATTTT. It encodes CASSVLPQQGTDTQYF.